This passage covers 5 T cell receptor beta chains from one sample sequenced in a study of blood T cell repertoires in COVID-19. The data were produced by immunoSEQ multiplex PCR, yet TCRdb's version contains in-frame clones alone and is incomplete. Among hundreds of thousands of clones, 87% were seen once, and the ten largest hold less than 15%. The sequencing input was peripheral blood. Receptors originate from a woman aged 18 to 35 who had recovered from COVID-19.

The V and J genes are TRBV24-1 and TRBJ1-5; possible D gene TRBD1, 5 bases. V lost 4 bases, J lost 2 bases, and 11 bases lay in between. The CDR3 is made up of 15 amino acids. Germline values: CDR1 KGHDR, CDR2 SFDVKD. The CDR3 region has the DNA TGTGCCACCAGTGAACCAGGGTCTGGCAATCAGCCCCAGCATTTT. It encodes CATSEPGSGNQPQHF.

CDR3 region: CATSQQGSSTDTQYF. The CDR3 coding sequence is TGTGCCACCAGTCAACAGGGTTCCAGCACAGATACGCAGTATTTT. The chain is built from TRBV24-1 and TRBJ2-3, with D possibly being TRBD1 (6 bases). Germline V CDR1 and CDR2: KGHDR, SFDVKD. CDR3 size: 15 residues. Trimming stripped 6 bases from V and 0 bases from J, with 12 bases between.

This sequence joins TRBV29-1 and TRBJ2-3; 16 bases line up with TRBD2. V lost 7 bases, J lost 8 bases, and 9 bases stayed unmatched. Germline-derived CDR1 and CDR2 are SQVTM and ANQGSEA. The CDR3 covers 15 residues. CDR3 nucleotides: TGCAGCGCGGGACTAGCGGGAGGGCCTGATGGTACGCAGTATTTT. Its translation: CSAGLAGGPDGTQYF.

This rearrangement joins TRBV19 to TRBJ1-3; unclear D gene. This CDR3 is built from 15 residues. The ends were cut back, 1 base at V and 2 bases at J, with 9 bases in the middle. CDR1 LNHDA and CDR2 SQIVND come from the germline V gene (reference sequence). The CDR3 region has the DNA TGTGCCAGTAGTATAGCAGGATCGGCTGGAAACACCATATATTTT. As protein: CASSIAGSAGNTIYF.

CDR3 coding DNA: TGTGCCAGCAGTTTAGTTTCAGGGGGCACCGGGGAGCTGTTTTTT. Translated: CASSLVSGGTGELFF. This chain connects TRBV27 to TRBJ2-2, with TRBD1 matching 7 bases. Germline loops: CDR1 MNHEY, CDR2 SMNVEV (reference sequence). Germline trimming cut 2 bases from V and 4 bases from J; bases unmatched to any gene: 4. The CDR3 is made up of 15 amino acids.